This entry features one T cell receptor (beta chain) sequence. Antigen specificity is unknown. The sample comes from a study of human T cells and chemical hapten exposure. Whole-study context: Donors were sensitized with 2% DPC on the upper inner arm.

Findings of the study overall: No shift was seen in TCRs above 1 in 1000 frequency with DPC sensitization.

This sample's time point: pre-sensitization, week 0. Treatment defined: therapeutic diphenylcyclopropenone sensitization with weekly scalp DPC. Donors, patients with alopecia ranging from 18 to 70 years old and judged suitable for DPC, provided samples. The CDR3 consists of 15 residues. Germline CDR1 reads MGHRA; CDR2 reads YSYEKL. Trimming left V 3 bases short and J 0 bases short, with 8 bases between. The study's library attached unique molecular identifiers to single cDNA molecules. TCRdb re-derived calls from the RACE reads in MiXCR, one entry per CDR3 protein. The sample holds around 200,000 distinct CDR3 sequences, around 30% seen once.

The sequencing used whole blood, collected in connection with sensitization to the hapten diphenylcyclopropenone (DPC). This sequence was found in a woman in her 30s with alopecia areata. Some clones in this sample may be carry-over from other donors' samples. The genes are TRBV4-1 and TRBJ2-2; no firm D call. This CDR3 is CASSQGRTNTGELFF. The CDR3 DNA reads as TGCGCCAGCAGCCAGGGCAGGACGAACACCGGGGAGCTGTTTTTT.